This T cell receptor (beta chain) was captured in a study of T cells in Graves' hyperthyroidism and ophthalmopathy. Whole-study findings and limits: The model's output predicted ophthalmopathy at a median of roughly 6.9 months prior to onset.

Amplification yielded TCR beta CDR3 regions, with RNA transcripts as the source. Using the HTBI primer set, a first-round RT-PCR was run on the TCR CDR3. TCRdb called the multiplex PCR reads again in MiXCR, with one record for every CDR3 protein. The sample carries 25,000 to 30,000 distinct CDR3 sequences, 45% recorded once. This clonotype was detected many times. Its antigen is still unknown. Uncontrolled infection, other autoimmune disease, pregnancy or lactation excluded patients. The sample taken for sequencing was blood. The TCR was taken from a woman under 40 with Graves' hyperthyroidism.

CDR3 bases: TGTGCCAGCATTGGGGGGAACACTGAAGCTTTCTTT. The encoded protein is CASIGGNTEAFF. This chain uses TRBV27 with TRBJ1-1, with D perhaps TRBD1 (5 bases). The CDR3 runs to 12 residues. Trimming left V 7 bases short and J 1 base short, with 7 bases between. CDR1 and CDR2 (germline): MNHEY, SMNVEV (reference sequence).